A single sample gave rise to the 3 T cell receptor beta chains below, sequenced in a study of blood T cell repertoires in COVID-19. TCRdb's table, derived via immunoSEQ multiplex PCR, lists solely in-frame clones and lacks some. The sample gives approximately 440,000 clones, roughly 88% of which show up once; roughly 12% is in the top ten. The source material was peripheral blood. These receptors all stem from a woman aged 45-60 years with COVID-19, enrolled during active disease.

The rearrangement joins TRBV3-1 (or the pseudogene TRBV3-2) to TRBJ1-5; 8 bases are a match to TRBD1. Trimming at V came to 5 bases and at J to 7 bases, leaving 7 bases not matched to a gene. Per the germline V gene, CDR1 is LGHDT and CDR2 is YNNKEL (reference sequence). CDR3 length: 14 residues. As DNA, the CDR3 is TGTGCCAGCAGCTTCCGCAGGGGGCTCCAGCCCCAGCATTTT. It encodes CASSFRRGLQPQHF.

This clone came up once. This chain links TRBV30 with TRBJ2-5; TRBD1 matches 8 bases. Trimming took 2 bases from V and 5 from J; bases not matched to a gene: 7. The germline V gene encodes CDR1 GTSNPN and CDR2 SVGIG (reference sequence). This CDR3 comprises 14 residues. Written as DNA, the CDR3 is TGTGCCTGGAGTACATCAGGGGGCGGCGAGACCCAGTACTTC. This sequence encodes CAWSTSGGGETQYF.

J is TRBJ1-1 and V is TRBV3-1 (or the pseudogene TRBV3-2), with 8 bases identical to TRBD1. The germline V gene has CDR1 LGHDT and CDR2 YNNKEL (reference sequence). The CDR3 has 18 residues. V shed 4 bases and J 2 bases; nucleotides not matched to a gene: 15. The CDR3, as DNA: TGTGCCAGCAGCCCTTATATAGGACAGGGCATCCCAAACACTGAAGCTTTCTTT. Translated: CASSPYIGQGIPNTEAFF.